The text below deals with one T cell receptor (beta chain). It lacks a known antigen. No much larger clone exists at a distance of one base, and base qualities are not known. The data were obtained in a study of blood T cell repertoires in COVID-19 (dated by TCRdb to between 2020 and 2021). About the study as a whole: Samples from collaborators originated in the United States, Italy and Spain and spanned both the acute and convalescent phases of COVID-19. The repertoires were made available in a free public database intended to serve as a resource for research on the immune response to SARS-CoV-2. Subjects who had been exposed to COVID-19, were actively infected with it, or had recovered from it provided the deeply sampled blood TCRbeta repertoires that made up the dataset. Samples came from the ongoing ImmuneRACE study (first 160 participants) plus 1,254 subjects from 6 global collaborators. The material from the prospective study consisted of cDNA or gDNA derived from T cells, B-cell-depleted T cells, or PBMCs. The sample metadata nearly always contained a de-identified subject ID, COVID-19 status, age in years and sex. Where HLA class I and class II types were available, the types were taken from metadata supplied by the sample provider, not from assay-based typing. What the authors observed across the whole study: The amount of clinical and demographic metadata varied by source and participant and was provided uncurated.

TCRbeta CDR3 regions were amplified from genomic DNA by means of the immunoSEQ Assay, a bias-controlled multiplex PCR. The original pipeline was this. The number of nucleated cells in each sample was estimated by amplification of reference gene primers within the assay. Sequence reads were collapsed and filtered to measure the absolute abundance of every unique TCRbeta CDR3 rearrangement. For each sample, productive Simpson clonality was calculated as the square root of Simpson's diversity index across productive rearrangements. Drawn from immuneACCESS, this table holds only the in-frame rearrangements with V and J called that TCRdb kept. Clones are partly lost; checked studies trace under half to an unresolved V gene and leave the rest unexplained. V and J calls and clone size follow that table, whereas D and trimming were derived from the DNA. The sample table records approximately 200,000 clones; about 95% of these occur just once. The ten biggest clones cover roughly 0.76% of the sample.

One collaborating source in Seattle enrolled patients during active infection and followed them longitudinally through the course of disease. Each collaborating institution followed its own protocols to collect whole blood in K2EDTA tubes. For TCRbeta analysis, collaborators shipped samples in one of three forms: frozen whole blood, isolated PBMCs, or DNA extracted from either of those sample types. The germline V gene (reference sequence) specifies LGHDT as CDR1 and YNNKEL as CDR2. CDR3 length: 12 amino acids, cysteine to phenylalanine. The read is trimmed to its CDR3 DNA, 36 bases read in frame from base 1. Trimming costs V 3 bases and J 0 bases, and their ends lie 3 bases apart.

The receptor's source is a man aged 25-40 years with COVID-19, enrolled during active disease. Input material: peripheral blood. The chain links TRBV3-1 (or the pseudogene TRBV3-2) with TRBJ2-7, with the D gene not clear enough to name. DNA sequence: TGTGCCAGCAGCCATAGCTCCTACGAGCAGTACTTC. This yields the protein CASSHSSYEQYF.